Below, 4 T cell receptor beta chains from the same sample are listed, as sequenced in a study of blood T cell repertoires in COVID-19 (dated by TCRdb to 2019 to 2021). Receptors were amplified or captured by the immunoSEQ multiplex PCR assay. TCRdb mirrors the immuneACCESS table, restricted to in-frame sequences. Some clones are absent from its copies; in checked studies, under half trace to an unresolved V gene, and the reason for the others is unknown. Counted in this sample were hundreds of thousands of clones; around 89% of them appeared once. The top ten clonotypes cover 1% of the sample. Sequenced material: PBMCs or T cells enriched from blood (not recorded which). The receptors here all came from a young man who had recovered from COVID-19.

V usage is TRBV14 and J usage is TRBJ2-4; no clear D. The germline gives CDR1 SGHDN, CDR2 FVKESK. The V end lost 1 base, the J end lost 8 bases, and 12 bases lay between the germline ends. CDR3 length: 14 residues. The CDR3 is CASSQVAAKDIQYF. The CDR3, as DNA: TGTGCCAGCAGCCAAGTCGCGGCCAAGGACATTCAGTACTTC.

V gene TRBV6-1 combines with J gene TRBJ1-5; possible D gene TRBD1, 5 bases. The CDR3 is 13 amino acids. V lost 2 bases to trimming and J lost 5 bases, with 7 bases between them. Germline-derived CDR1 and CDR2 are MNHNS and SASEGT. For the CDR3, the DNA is TGTGCCAGCAGTGAAAGGGGTTATCAGCCCCAGCATTTT. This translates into CASSERGYQPQHF.

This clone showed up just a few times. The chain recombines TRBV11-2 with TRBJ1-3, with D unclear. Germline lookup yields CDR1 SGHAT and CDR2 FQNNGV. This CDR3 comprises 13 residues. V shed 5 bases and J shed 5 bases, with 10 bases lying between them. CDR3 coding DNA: TGTGCCAGCAGCCCGCCGGTACGAAACACCATATATTTT. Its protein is CASSPPVRNTIYF.

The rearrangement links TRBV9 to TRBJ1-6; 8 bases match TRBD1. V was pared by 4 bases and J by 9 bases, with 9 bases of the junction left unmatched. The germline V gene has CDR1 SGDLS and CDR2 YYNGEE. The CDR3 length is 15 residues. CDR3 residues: CASSPGQGGSSPLHF. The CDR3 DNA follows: TGTGCCAGCAGCCCCGGACAGGGCGGGAGTTCACCCCTCCACTTT.